This T cell receptor beta chain was profiled in a study of cytomegalovirus exposure and HLA in healthy donors. Study conclusions and caveats: Later analysis identified 17,000 or so TCR beta sequences associated with HLA alleles, using a false discovery rate threshold of 0.05. A list of approximately 160 TCR beta chains associated with cytomegalovirus was given.

PCR amplification relied on 60 Vbeta primers (plus 13 Jbeta primers). Measured with immunoSEQ multiplex PCR; TCRdb has only the in-frame clones, and not every one. The sample holds approximately 130,000 clones, around 77% seen once. Only one count was recorded for this clone. What it binds is unknown. V was cut by 4 bases and J by 6 bases, with 19 bases left in between. Germline V gene data show CDR1 as SGHVS and CDR2 as FNYEAQ. This CDR3 contains 16 residues. The chain joins TRBV7-6 to TRBJ2-1, with a possible D match to TRBD1 (6 bases). This receptor was obtained from a man aged 45-65 years in good health and CMV-seronegative. The material sequenced was PBMCs. The CDR3 region has the DNA TGTGCCAGCAGCTCAAACTTCGGGACAAGGGGCAATGAGCAGTTCTTC. Residues: CASSSNFGTRGNEQFF.